A single sample gave rise to the 27 T cell receptor beta chains below, sequenced in a study of T cells in Graves' hyperthyroidism and ophthalmopathy. TCR beta CDR3 regions were amplified from RNA transcripts. HTBI primers were used for first-round RT-PCR of the TCR CDR3. TCRdb re-derived calls from the multiplex PCR reads in MiXCR, one entry per CDR3 protein. The repertoire has 300,000 to 450,000 distinct CDR3 sequences, more than 11% of them found once; the top ten carry around 10%. The material sequenced was blood. The receptors were sampled from a woman aged 55-69 years with Graves' hyperthyroidism.

This clonotype has ten or more counts. The V gene is TRBV7-8, the J gene TRBJ1-1; no clear D. Trimming took 5 bases from V and 4 from J, leaving 17 bases between them. The CDR3 is 15 amino acids. Germline CDR1 SGHVS, CDR2 FQNEAQ. Here the CDR3 DNA reads TGTGCCAGCAGCGTCTCGAGGGTTGCTTCCACTGAAGCTTTCTTT. It translates to CASSVSRVASTEAFF.

A word on this clonotype: At one end, the junction sequence differs from germline, possibly due to a read error. V is TRBV11-3 and J is TRBJ1-1; D perhaps matches TRBD1 (6 bases). CDR1 is SGHNT, CDR2 YENEEA, per germline. The CDR3 consists of 15 residues. CDR3 bases: TGTGCCAGCAGCCCGCTGGGACACGAGAACACTGAAGCTTCCTTT. This sequence encodes CASSPLGHENTEASF.

This clonotype was found many times. This chain connects TRBV7-3 to TRBJ2-1, with D perhaps matching TRBD2 (6 bases). Germline CDR1 reads SGHTA; CDR2 reads FQGTGA. V lost 1 base to trimming and J lost 4 bases, with 17 bases between them. The CDR3 has 17 residues. The CDR3 nucleotides are TGTGCCAGCAGCTTAAAATCCGGGAGCGTTCTTTACAATGAGCAGTTCTTC. This translates into CASSLKSGSVLYNEQFF.

This clonotype was recorded at least ten times. The V and J genes are TRBV12-3 or TRBV12-4 and TRBJ1-1; possibly TRBD1 for D (5 bases). The CDR3 runs 13 residues. Between the trimmed V and J ends, which lost 0 bases and 5 bases, there was a span of 7 bases. The CDR3 DNA reads TGTGCCAGCAGTTTAGCTCAGGGAACTGAAGCTTTCTTT. The encoded protein is CASSLAQGTEAFF.

This clonotype showed up many times. The genes are TRBV6-5 and TRBJ1-1; TRBD1 is a possible D gene (5 bases). The CDR3 totals 15 residues. The V gene lost 0 bases and the J gene lost 4 bases, with 12 bases spanning the gap. Germline CDR1 is MNHEY and CDR2 is SVGAGI. The CDR3 coding sequence is TGTGCCAGCAGTTACTCGAATGCAGGGAGCACTGAAGCTTTCTTT. Translation: CASSYSNAGSTEAFF.

This clonotype showed up just a few times. The genes are TRBV4-1 and TRBJ1-5, with 10 positions matching TRBD1. CDR3 length equals 17 residues. The junction had 9 bases not matched to a gene; V was cut back by 0 bases and J by 7 bases. Germline values: CDR1 MGHRA, CDR2 YSYEKL. The CDR3 protein is CASSQDKETGGGQPQHF. The CDR3 coding sequence is TGCGCCAGCAGCCAAGATAAGGAGACAGGGGGCGGCCAGCCCCAGCATTTT.

This clonotype was counted at least ten times. This chain connects TRBV11-2 to TRBJ1-5; D call uncertain. Trimming cost V 5 bases and J 0 bases, with 8 bases left between them. Per germline, CDR1 SGHAT and CDR2 FQNNGV. The CDR3 runs 14 residues. This chain's CDR3 is CASSPKNSNQPQHF. The DNA of the CDR3 is TGTGCCAGCAGCCCAAAAAATAGCAATCAGCCCCAGCATTTT.

This clonotype was picked up many times. The genes are TRBV20-1 and TRBJ2-3; TRBD2 matches 11 bases. The CDR3 sequence is 14 residues long. Germline trimming cut 4 bases from V and 5 bases from J; bases unmatched to any gene: 5. The germline CDR1 and CDR2 sequences are DFQATT and SNEGSKA (reference sequence). CDR3 residues: CSAKRGLAVDTQYF. DNA of the CDR3: TGCAGTGCTAAGAGGGGACTAGCGGTAGATACGCAGTATTTT.

Ten or more counts support this clonotype. The chain combines TRBV20-1 with TRBJ2-7, with TRBD1 matching over 8 bases. Germline V gene data show CDR1 as DFQATT and CDR2 as SNEGSKA (reference sequence). CDR3 size: 13 residues. Germline trimming cut 6 bases from V and 9 bases from J; bases unmatched to any gene: 13. The CDR3 sequence: CSARQGWDGGQYF. Here the CDR3 DNA reads TGCAGTGCAAGACAGGGGTGGGATGGGGGGCAGTACTTC.

A remark on this clonotype: No conserved phenylalanine or tryptophan ends this CDR3, so it is likely a read error. The rearrangement uses TRBV3-1 and TRBJ2-5; D uncertain. Trimming left V 4 bases short and J 5 bases short, with 5 bases between. This CDR3 is built from 11 residues. The germline V gene has CDR1 LGHDT and CDR2 YNNKEL (reference sequence). The CDR3 here is CASSLKETQYL. CDR3 in DNA: TGTGCCAGCAGCCTGAAGGAGACCCAGTACCTC.

This clonotype showed up just a few times. The chain has TRBV5-1 and TRBJ1-6; D unresolved. V was trimmed by 5 bases and J by 0 bases, leaving 12 bases between them. CDR3 length equals 16 residues. CDR1 SGHRS and CDR2 YFSETQ come from the germline V gene. Written as DNA, the CDR3 is TGCGCCAGCAGACCTGGACTTAGCTCCTATAATTCACCCCTCCACTTT. Translating gives CASRPGLSSYNSPLHF.

The chain joins TRBV12-3 or TRBV12-4 to TRBJ2-1; TRBD1 aligns across 9 bases. The length of the CDR3 is 14 residues. J was trimmed by 7 bases and V by 8 bases; bases with no gene match: 9. CDR3 in amino acids: CASSPTGQGNEQFF. The CDR3 coding sequence is TGTGCCAGCTCACCAACGGGACAGGGTAATGAGCAGTTCTTC.

There are many counts of this clonotype. J is TRBJ2-7 and V is TRBV12-3 or TRBV12-4, with a weak D call TRBD2 (7 bases). The V end was cut by 5 bases, the J end by 3 bases, with 17 bases between. The CDR3 extends over 15 amino acids. As DNA, the CDR3 is TGTGCCAGCAGTCGACACGCGGGGGCGGTCTACGAGCAGTACTTC. This translates into CASSRHAGAVYEQYF.

This clonotype was seen a handful of times. The chain links TRBV11-3 to TRBJ2-7, with no clear D. The germline V gene has CDR1 SGHNT and CDR2 YENEEA. The CDR3 is 13 amino acids. Trimming stripped 5 bases from V and 1 base from J, with 9 bases between. The CDR3 DNA reads TGTGCCAGCAGCCCTCATGGGTCCTACGAGCAGTACTTC. Translated: CASSPHGSYEQYF.

This clonotype was detected many times. This CDR3 reads CASRRKSSNQPQHF. CDR3 DNA: TGTGCCAGTAGACGTAAATCCTCGAATCAGCCCCAGCATTTT. The J gene is TRBJ1-5, the V gene TRBV19; no firm D call. In germline, CDR1 is LNHDA, CDR2 SQIVND (reference sequence). The CDR3 contains 14 residues. With 6 bases removed from V and 4 bases from J, the gap between germline ends came to 13 bases.

This clonotype was seen at least ten times. The chain couples TRBV19 to TRBJ1-2; 7 bases line up with TRBD1. CDR1 and CDR2 (germline): LNHDA, SQIVND (reference sequence). The length of the CDR3 is 16 residues. V shed 4 bases, J shed 0 bases, and the junction held 8 bases outside the gene matches. The CDR3 bases are TGTGCCAGTAGTACGGGACAGTCACAAGCTAACTATGGCTACACCTTC. Encoded protein: CASSTGQSQANYGYTF.

J is TRBJ2-2 and V is TRBV5-4; D is possibly TRBD1 or TRBD2 (5 bases each). V lost 1 base and J lost 4, with 14 bases in between. Looked up from germline, CDR1 is SGHNT and CDR2 is YYREEE (reference sequence). The CDR3 length is 16 residues. The CDR3 region has the DNA TGTGCCAGCAGCTTGCTGGCAGGGCGGGCCACCGGGGAGCTGTTTTTT. Amino acids: CASSLLAGRATGELFF.

The chain joins TRBV11-3 to TRBJ1-2; 12 nucleotides agree with TRBD1. The J segment lost 6 bases and the V segment lost 5 bases, leaving 7 bases of the junction unmatched. Per the germline V gene, CDR1 is SGHNT and CDR2 is YENEEA. The CDR3 has 15 amino acids. The CDR3 DNA reads as TGTGCCAGCAGCCGGGACAGGGGGCAGCGGGATGGCTACACCTTC. Amino acid sequence: CASSRDRGQRDGYTF. The complete variable domain, with remaining parts taken from reference TRBV11-3 and TRBJ1-2, reads EAGVVQSPRYKIIEKKQPVAFWCNPISGHNTLYWYLQNLGQGPELLIRYENEEAVDDSQLPKDRFSAERLKGVDSTLKIQPAELGDSAVYLCASSRDRGQRDGYTFGSGTRLTVV.

This clonotype was counted ten times or more. The chain combines TRBV11-2 with TRBJ2-3; 7 bases align to TRBD2. Germline values: CDR1 SGHAT, CDR2 FQNNGV. The CDR3 totals 19 residues. The trim removed 4 bases at V and 2 bases at J, leaving 18 bases unmatched. CDR3 in amino acids: CASSSNTAGWDGTTDTQYF. The CDR3 DNA reads TGTGCCAGCAGCTCTAATACAGCGGGATGGGATGGGACCACAGATACGCAGTATTTT.

Many counts were recorded for this clonotype. This chain joins TRBV24-1 and TRBJ2-1, with 7 positions matching TRBD2. The CDR3 sequence is 14 residues long. Germline V gene data show CDR1 as KGHDR and CDR2 as SFDVKD. After removal of 8 bases from V and 0 bases from J, the junction contained 3 bases not matched to a gene. The CDR3 DNA follows: TGTGCCACCACAACTAGCGACTCCTACAATGAGCAGTTCTTC. As protein: CATTTSDSYNEQFF.

This clonotype was picked up a small number of times. J is TRBJ2-6 and V is TRBV5-1; tentatively, D is TRBD1 (6 bases). The CDR3 covers 16 residues. The V end was cut by 0 bases, the J end by 0 bases, with 7 bases between. CDR1 and CDR2 (germline): SGHRS, YFSETQ. The CDR3 loop reads CASSLAGASGANVLTF. The CDR3 coding sequence is TGCGCCAGCAGCTTGGCAGGGGCCTCTGGGGCCAACGTCCTGACTTTC.

This clonotype was recorded at least ten times. The chain combines TRBV11-2 with TRBJ2-3; the match to TRBD2 covers 11 bases. With 5 bases clipped from V and 4 bases from J, the junction kept 11 bases outside the gene matches. There are 17 residues in the CDR3. Looked up from germline, CDR1 is SGHAT and CDR2 is FQNNGV. The CDR3 sequence: CASSPTSGGFAPDTQYF. In nucleotides, the CDR3 is TGTGCCAGCAGCCCCACTAGCGGGGGCTTCGCCCCAGATACGCAGTATTTT.

The table lists this clonotype with many counts. The chain joins TRBV7-9 to TRBJ1-1; D is ambiguous. The CDR3 spans 12 residues. Trimming removed 3 bases from V and 7 bases from J, with 9 bases in between. Looked up from germline, CDR1 is SEHNR and CDR2 is FQNEAQ (reference sequence). For the CDR3, the DNA is TGTGCCAGCAGCTTTTCGGGGTTTGAAGCTTTCTTT. This sequence encodes CASSFSGFEAFF.

This clonotype was recorded many times. The chain has TRBV7-8 and TRBJ2-7; 12 bases align to TRBD2. Germline values: CDR1 SGHVS, CDR2 FQNEAQ. V was pared by 0 bases and J by 3 bases, with 3 bases of the junction left unmatched. The CDR3 has 16 residues. The CDR3 region is CASSLARLAGVYEQYF. CDR3 DNA: TGTGCCAGCAGCTTAGCGCGACTAGCGGGAGTCTACGAGCAGTACTTC.

This clonotype appeared once. It may be a read error: a sequence one base away is much more abundant. V and J are TRBV6-1 and TRBJ2-1, with no clear D. CDR3 size: 12 residues. Germline CDR1 is MNHNS and CDR2 is SASEGT. The CDR3 reads CAAWSSYYEQFF. CDR3 bases: TGTGCGGCCTGGAGCTCCTACTATGAGCAGTTCTTC.

This clonotype came up a few times. The chain is built from TRBV20-1 and TRBJ2-1; D unresolved. The CDR3 is 12 residues long. V was clipped by 0 bases and J by 9 bases, with 9 bases between them. Germline values: CDR1 DFQATT, CDR2 SNEGSKA (reference sequence). CDR3 protein: CSARDNTAEQFF. The CDR3, as DNA: TGCAGTGCTAGAGATAATACTGCTGAGCAGTTCTTC.

This chain connects TRBV7-2 to TRBJ2-3; tentative D call: TRBD2 (5 bases). Trimming cost V 4 bases and J 6 bases, with 8 bases left between them. Per the germline V gene, CDR1 is SGHTA and CDR2 is FQGNSA. The CDR3 extends over 12 amino acids. The CDR3 spells CASSSGLDTQYF. CDR3 bases: TGTGCCAGCAGCTCGGGATTGGATACGCAGTATTTT.